This is a list of T cell receptor beta chains from one sample in a study of early T cells in non-severe SARS-CoV-2 infection. A single record per CDR3 protein comes from TCRdb applying MiXCR to the 5' RACE reads. The sample includes around 81,000 distinct CDR3 sequences, more than 13% seen only once; the top ten take 9.5% to 12%. The sequenced sample consisted of whole blood. These receptors were collected from an adult who was a healthcare worker with PCR-confirmed SARS-CoV-2 infection or an uninfected control (not recorded which). The CDR3 runs from the conserved cysteine through the conserved F or W. Each record gives: CDR3 protein, CDR3 DNA, clone size, J gene, V gene, D gene. The D gene is left open where the match is weak. For some rows the clone size is stated as once, few or many, or as a class when expanded; others skip it.

CDR3 protein: CASNSGGPTGELFF; CDR3 DNA: TGTGCCAGCAACTCGGGGGGCCCCACCGGGGAGCTGTTTTTT; clone size: .; J gene: TRBJ2-2; V gene: TRBV6-2/TRBV6-3; D gene: .
CDR3 protein: CASYPGLGETQYF; CDR3 DNA: TGTGCCAGCTATCCAGGACTAGGAGAGACCCAGTACTTC; clone size: .; J gene: TRBJ2-5; V gene: TRBV18; D gene: TRBD2
CDR3 protein: CASSFSRVGELFF; CDR3 DNA: TGTGCCAGCAGCTTCAGCCGGGTCGGGGAGCTGTTTTTT; clone size: .; J gene: TRBJ2-2; V gene: TRBV7-3; D gene: .
CDR3 protein: CASSEETGNTGELFF; CDR3 DNA: TGTGCCAGCAGTGAGGAGACAGGGAACACCGGGGAGCTGTTTTTT; clone size: .; J gene: TRBJ2-2; V gene: TRBV6-1; D gene: .
CDR3 protein: CASSLEYLGPLHF; CDR3 DNA: TGTGCCAGCAGCTTAGAGTACCTCGGACCCCTCCACTTT; clone size: many; J gene: TRBJ1-6; V gene: TRBV11-2; D gene: .
CDR3 protein: CASSLGAGQITYEQYF; CDR3 DNA: TGTGCCAGCAGCTTAGGGGCGGGACAGATCACTTACGAGCAGTACTTC; clone size: .; J gene: TRBJ2-7; V gene: TRBV7-9; D gene: .
CDR3 protein: CASRPFRAEKLFF; CDR3 DNA: TGTGCCAGCAGGCCATTCCGGGCTGAAAAACTGTTTTTT; clone size: many; J gene: TRBJ1-4; V gene: TRBV6-5; D gene: .
CDR3 protein: CASSPGTRINEQFF; CDR3 DNA: TGTGCCAGCAGTCCCGGGACACGGATCAATGAGCAGTTCTTC; clone size: .; J gene: TRBJ2-1; V gene: TRBV6-1; D gene: .
CDR3 protein: CSVSVSGQGNEQYF; CDR3 DNA: TGCAGCGTAAGCGTATCGGGACAGGGTAACGAGCAGTACTTC; clone size: .; J gene: TRBJ2-7; V gene: TRBV29-1; D gene: TRBD1
CDR3 protein: CATQLLLAGGKTQYF; CDR3 DNA: TGTGCCACCCAGCTGTTGCTAGCGGGGGGAAAGACCCAGTACTTC; clone size: .; J gene: TRBJ2-5; V gene: TRBV6-2/TRBV6-3; D gene: TRBD2
CDR3 protein: CASSPWGESNQPQHF; CDR3 DNA: TGTGCCAGCTCACCCTGGGGAGAAAGCAATCAGCCCCAGCATTTT; clone size: few; J gene: TRBJ1-5; V gene: TRBV18; D gene: .
CDR3 protein: CASTKRSISGNTIYF; CDR3 DNA: TGTGCCAGCACCAAAAGATCGATCTCTGGAAACACCATATATTTT; clone size: .; J gene: TRBJ1-3; V gene: TRBV5-6; D gene: .
CDR3 protein: CASSFAGGYEQYF; CDR3 DNA: TGTGCCAGCAGCTTCGCAGGGGGCTACGAGCAGTACTTC; clone size: .; J gene: TRBJ2-7; V gene: TRBV7-2; D gene: TRBD1
CDR3 protein: CASSLVTGATGDTQYF; CDR3 DNA: TGTGCCAGCAGCTTAGTGACGGGGGCCACGGGAGATACGCAGTATTTT; clone size: many; J gene: TRBJ2-3; V gene: TRBV7-6; D gene: .
CDR3 protein: CASSGTGAGGTEAFF; CDR3 DNA: TGCGCCAGCAGCGGGACAGGTGCGGGGGGCACTGAAGCTTTCTTT; clone size: .; J gene: TRBJ1-1; V gene: TRBV5-1; D gene: TRBD1
CDR3 protein: CASSYDGLRGYTF; CDR3 DNA: TGTGCCAGCAGTTACGACGGGTTGCGAGGCTACACCTTC; clone size: few; J gene: TRBJ1-2; V gene: TRBV6-5; D gene: .
CDR3 protein: CASSLGGLAGADTQYF; CDR3 DNA: TGTGCCAGCAGCTTGGGGGGACTAGCGGGCGCAGATACGCAGTATTTT; clone size: few; J gene: TRBJ2-3; V gene: TRBV5-4; D gene: TRBD2
CDR3 protein: CASSPAPADSPLHF; CDR3 DNA: TGTGCCAGCTCACCAGCGCCAGCCGATTCACCCCTCCACTTT; clone size: .; J gene: TRBJ1-6; V gene: TRBV18; D gene: .
CDR3 protein: CASSPGTGGLGEQYF; CDR3 DNA: TGTGCCAGCAGCCCAGGGACAGGGGGCCTCGGCGAGCAGTACTTC; clone size: .; J gene: TRBJ2-7; V gene: TRBV11-2; D gene: TRBD1
CDR3 protein: CASSPGRQGSNSPLHF; CDR3 DNA: TGTGCCAGCAGTCCCGGTCGACAGGGATCAAATTCACCCCTCCACTTT; clone size: few; J gene: TRBJ1-6; V gene: TRBV28; D gene: TRBD1
CDR3 protein: CSAQLSSSTDTQYF; CDR3 DNA: TGCAGTGCCCAGCTAAGCTCTAGCACAGATACGCAGTATTTT; clone size: many; J gene: TRBJ2-3; V gene: TRBV20-1; D gene: .
CDR3 protein: CASTLFRDGNQPQHF; CDR3 DNA: TGTGCCAGTACCCTCTTCCGGGACGGCAATCAGCCCCAGCATTTT; clone size: few; J gene: TRBJ1-5; V gene: TRBV19; D gene: .
CDR3 protein: CASSIRLQETQYF; CDR3 DNA: TGTGCCAGTAGTATCAGGCTACAAGAGACCCAGTACTTC; clone size: .; J gene: TRBJ2-5; V gene: TRBV19; D gene: .
CDR3 protein: CASRSSSGAETQYF; CDR3 DNA: TGTGCCAGCAGATCTTCTAGCGGGGCGGAGACCCAGTACTTC; clone size: few; J gene: TRBJ2-5; V gene: TRBV3-1; D gene: TRBD2
CDR3 protein: CASSLYKGSFSGNTIYF; CDR3 DNA: TGTGCCAGCAGCTTATATAAAGGCTCATTCTCTGGAAACACCATATATTTT; clone size: few; J gene: TRBJ1-3; V gene: TRBV7-6; D gene: .
CDR3 protein: CSVRGHIVAETQYF; CDR3 DNA: TGCAGCGTCAGGGGGCACATCGTGGCGGAGACCCAGTACTTC; clone size: .; J gene: TRBJ2-5; V gene: TRBV29-1; D gene: TRBD1
CDR3 protein: CASSLERGWDTEAFF; CDR3 DNA: TGTGCCAGCAGCTTAGAGCGGGGATGGGACACTGAAGCTTTCTTT; clone size: few; J gene: TRBJ1-1; V gene: TRBV5-4; D gene: .
CDR3 protein: CASSQGQGAYEQYF; CDR3 DNA: TGTGCCAGCAGCCAAGGACAGGGGGCCTACGAGCAGTACTTC; clone size: few; J gene: TRBJ2-7; V gene: TRBV4-2; D gene: TRBD1
CDR3 protein: CASSDGTSPADTQYF; CDR3 DNA: TGTGCCAGCAGTGATGGGACTAGTCCAGCAGATACGCAGTATTTT; clone size: few; J gene: TRBJ2-3; V gene: TRBV2; D gene: TRBD2
CDR3 protein: CASTPGAYNEQFF; CDR3 DNA: TGTGCCAGCACCCCGGGGGCCTACAATGAGCAGTTCTTC; clone size: many; J gene: TRBJ2-1; V gene: TRBV7-2; D gene: .
CDR3 protein: CASKQDPNTEAFF; CDR3 DNA: TGTGCCAGCAAGCAAGACCCGAACACTGAAGCTTTCTTT; clone size: many; J gene: TRBJ1-1; V gene: TRBV7-3; D gene: .
CDR3 protein: CASSPLSASTDTQYF; CDR3 DNA: TGTGCCAGCTCACCATTGTCAGCTAGCACAGATACGCAGTATTTT; clone size: few; J gene: TRBJ2-3; V gene: TRBV18; D gene: .
CDR3 protein: CSALDQPQGTQYF; CDR3 DNA: TGCAGTGCCCTAGACCAGCCCCAGGGGACCCAGTACTTC; clone size: few; J gene: TRBJ2-5; V gene: TRBV20-1; D gene: .
CDR3 protein: CSALHPGQKFYEQYF; CDR3 DNA: TGCAGTGCTCTCCACCCAGGACAGAAGTTCTACGAGCAGTACTTC; clone size: many; J gene: TRBJ2-7; V gene: TRBV20-1; D gene: .
CDR3 protein: CASSPLSYEQYF; CDR3 DNA: TGTGCCAGCTCACCTCTTTCCTACGAGCAGTACTTC; clone size: .; J gene: TRBJ2-7; V gene: TRBV18; D gene: .
CDR3 protein: CVSSDRGAETQYF; CDR3 DNA: TGTGTCAGCAGTGACAGGGGCGCAGAGACCCAGTACTTC; clone size: .; J gene: TRBJ2-5; V gene: TRBV6-1; D gene: TRBD1
CDR3 protein: CASSPAVGRVPYEQYF; CDR3 DNA: TGTGCCAGCAGCCCGGCCGTCGGACGAGTACCCTACGAGCAGTACTTC; clone size: .; J gene: TRBJ2-7; V gene: TRBV5-5; D gene: .
CDR3 protein: CASSPTGSGTGELFF; CDR3 DNA: TGTGCCAGCAGCCCCACGGGGTCCGGCACCGGGGAGCTGTTTTTT; clone size: many; J gene: TRBJ2-2; V gene: TRBV7-2; D gene: .
CDR3 protein: CASNFVEAVNEQFF; CDR3 DNA: TGTGCCAGCAATTTCGTTGAGGCAGTCAATGAGCAGTTCTTC; clone size: many; J gene: TRBJ2-1; V gene: TRBV2; D gene: .
CDR3 protein: CASSSTSGGVYEQYF; CDR3 DNA: TGCGCCAGCAGCTCCACTAGCGGGGGGGTCTACGAGCAGTACTTC; clone size: many; J gene: TRBJ2-7; V gene: TRBV5-1; D gene: TRBD2
CDR3 protein: CASSFPPGLANEQFF; CDR3 DNA: TGTGCCAGCAGCTTTCCACCGGGACTAGCGAATGAGCAGTTCTTC; clone size: few; J gene: TRBJ2-1; V gene: TRBV7-8; D gene: TRBD2
CDR3 protein: CASSPLPTVSTDTQYF; CDR3 DNA: TGTGCCAGCTCACCACTTCCCACAGTTAGCACAGATACGCAGTATTTT; clone size: .; J gene: TRBJ2-3; V gene: TRBV18; D gene: .
CDR3 protein: CASTGGTDTEAFF; CDR3 DNA: TGTGCCAGCACGGGGGGCACGGACACTGAAGCTTTCTTT; clone size: .; J gene: TRBJ1-1; V gene: TRBV2; D gene: .
CDR3 protein: CASSQAGRPDYGYTF; CDR3 DNA: TGCGCCAGCAGCCAAGCGGGCAGACCAGACTATGGCTACACCTTC; clone size: .; J gene: TRBJ1-2; V gene: TRBV4-3; D gene: .
CDR3 protein: CASSPDRQDSYEQYF; CDR3 DNA: TGTGCCAGCTCACCCGACCGACAGGACTCCTACGAGCAGTACTTC; clone size: few; J gene: TRBJ2-7; V gene: TRBV18; D gene: .
CDR3 protein: CASSLVVGTQQYEQYF; CDR3 DNA: TGTGCCAGCAGCTTAGTAGTCGGGACCCAACAATACGAGCAGTACTTC; clone size: few; J gene: TRBJ2-7; V gene: TRBV7-2; D gene: .
CDR3 protein: CSVVIYEQYF; CDR3 DNA: TGCAGCGTTGTTATCTACGAGCAGTACTTC; clone size: .; J gene: TRBJ2-7; V gene: TRBV29-1; D gene: .
CDR3 protein: CASTQRPGVSEKLFF; CDR3 DNA: TGTGCCAGTACCCAGCGGCCGGGTGTTTCGGAAAAACTGTTTTTT; clone size: .; J gene: TRBJ1-4; V gene: TRBV19; D gene: .
CDR3 protein: CASSTHVVADTQYF; CDR3 DNA: TGTGCCAGCAGCACCCACGTGGTGGCAGATACGCAGTATTTT; clone size: .; J gene: TRBJ2-3; V gene: TRBV7-7; D gene: .
CDR3 protein: CASSWTDYGYTF; CDR3 DNA: TGTGCCAGCAGCTGGACAGACTATGGCTACACCTTC; clone size: many; J gene: TRBJ1-2; V gene: TRBV7-9; D gene: .
CDR3 protein: CASSIDGTGGLTGELFF; CDR3 DNA: TGTGCCAGTAGTATAGATGGGACAGGGGGCTTAACCGGGGAGCTGTTTTTT; clone size: few; J gene: TRBJ2-2; V gene: TRBV19; D gene: TRBD1
CDR3 protein: CASSFLATGGEENIQYF; CDR3 DNA: TGTGCCAGCAGTTTCCTAGCCACAGGGGGCGAAGAAAACATTCAGTACTTC; clone size: .; J gene: TRBJ2-4; V gene: TRBV12-3/TRBV12-4; D gene: TRBD1